These T cell receptor beta chains were read from a single sample in a study of blood T cell repertoires in COVID-19. Clones were sequenced by immunoSEQ multiplex PCR, and TCRdb holds only the in-frame ones, with some missing. The repertoire consists of around 67,000 clones, with 85% to 90% occurring once and the leading ten covering approximately 8%. The sample consisted of peripheral blood. These receptors originate from a man between 45 and 60 years old with active COVID-19. Both conserved end residues are part of each CDR3. A D gene is named only where the DNA matches it firmly. Some rows have no size entry. The others give once, few or many, or a class for an expanded clone.

v_gene	abundance	j_gene	d_gene	CDR3aa	CDR3nt
TRBV7-3	-	TRBJ2-2	-	CASSFSGTPNTGELFF	TGTGCCAGCAGCTTCTCCGGGACACCTAATACCGGGGAGCTGTTTTTT
TRBV7-2	few	TRBJ2-3	-	CASSLAVAVNTDTQYF	TGTGCCAGCAGCTTAGCGGTAGCGGTCAACACAGATACGCAGTATTTT
TRBV9	-	TRBJ2-1	TRBD2	CASSAGSGLAGLSYNEQFF	TGTGCCAGCAGCGCCGGGTCTGGACTAGCGGGACTCTCCTACAATGAGCAGTTCTTC
TRBV5-1	-	TRBJ2-7	-	CASSLSFSSYEQYF	TGCGCCAGCAGCTTATCCTTTAGCTCCTACGAGCAGTACTTC
TRBV24-1	-	TRBJ2-5	TRBD2	CATSKAGGPQETQYF	TGTGCCACCAGTAAAGCGGGAGGGCCCCAAGAGACCCAGTACTTC
TRBV6-1	-	TRBJ2-3	-	CASSEQLSTDTQYF	TGTGCCAGCAGTGAACAACTAAGCACAGATACGCAGTATTTT
TRBV5-6	-	TRBJ2-7	TRBD2	CASSSGGAGIHEQYF	TGTGCCAGCAGCTCGGGAGGGGCAGGGATCCACGAGCAGTACTTC
TRBV25-1	-	TRBJ1-3	-	CASSPAGGFRNTIYF	TGTGCCAGCAGCCCCGCCGGGGGGTTTAGAAACACCATATATTTT
TRBV19	-	TRBJ2-2	TRBD2	CASSGASGATGELFF	TGTGCCAGTAGTGGGGCTAGCGGGGCTACCGGGGAGCTGTTTTTT
TRBV10-2	once	TRBJ2-5	-	CASSDRGAGETQYF	TGCGCCAGCAGTGATCGGGGGGCGGGTGAGACCCAGTACTTC
TRBV25-1	-	TRBJ2-1	-	CASSEREGLEQFF	TGTGCCAGCAGTGAGCGGGAAGGGTTGGAGCAGTTCTTC
TRBV9	-	TRBJ2-1	-	CASSGTGQGSYNEQFF	TGTGCCAGCAGCGGTACAGGCCAGGGCTCCTACAATGAGCAGTTCTTC
TRBV7-3	-	TRBJ1-6	TRBD1	CASSSSGTVNSPLHF	TGTGCCAGCAGCTCCTCCGGGACAGTCAATTCACCCCTCCACTTT
TRBV4-2	-	TRBJ2-1	-	CASSQDSASSYNEQFF	TGTGCCAGCAGCCAAGATTCAGCGAGCTCCTACAATGAGCAGTTCTTC
TRBV11-2	-	TRBJ2-7	TRBD1	CASSSLLNRGSYEQYF	TGTGCCAGCAGCTCCTTATTAAACAGGGGGTCCTACGAGCAGTACTTC
TRBV19	-	TRBJ2-6	-	CASSTYSAGANVLTF	TGTGCCAGTAGTACGTACAGTGCTGGGGCCAACGTCCTGACTTTC
TRBV12-3/TRBV12-4	-	TRBJ2-2	-	CASTKTAMGELFF	TGTGCCAGCACCAAAACAGCCATGGGGGAGCTGTTTTTT
TRBV11-2	few	TRBJ2-3	-	CASSLTTATYDTQYF	TGTGCCAGCAGCTTGACGACAGCCACCTATGATACGCAGTATTTT
TRBV5-4	-	TRBJ2-7	TRBD1	CASSRPGQGNEQYF	TGTGCCAGCAGCCGCCCGGGACAGGGGAACGAGCAGTACTTC
TRBV24-1	-	TRBJ1-2	TRBD1	CATSDSRTGNYGYTF	TGTGCCACCAGTGATTCTAGGACAGGGAACTATGGCTACACCTTC
TRBV9	-	TRBJ2-1	TRBD1	CASSVSGQGYDEQFF	TGTGCCAGCAGCGTATCCGGACAGGGGTACGATGAGCAGTTCTTC
TRBV18	-	TRBJ1-1	-	CASSLYQVLNTEAFF	TGTGCCAGCTCACTATATCAGGTGTTAAACACTGAAGCTTTCTTT
TRBV12-2	-	TRBJ2-6	-	CASRSFRSGANVLTF	TGTGCAAGTCGCTCCTTCCGCTCTGGGGCCAACGTCCTGACTTTC
TRBV2	-	TRBJ1-1	-	CASSYQRDTEAFF	TGTGCCAGCAGTTACCAACGGGACACTGAAGCTTTCTTT
TRBV4-2	-	TRBJ1-1	-	CASSQESGRGPLNSTEAFF	TGTGCCAGCAGCCAGGAAAGCGGGAGGGGTCCTCTGAATAGCACTGAAGCTTTCTTT
TRBV5-5	once	TRBJ2-5	TRBD1	CASSRTGGETQYF	TGTGCCAGCAGCCGGACAGGGGGGGAGACCCAGTACTTC
TRBV7-9	-	TRBJ2-3	-	CASSIPRLGDTQYF	TGTGCCAGCAGTATACCCAGGTTAGGAGATACGCAGTATTTT
TRBV6-2/TRBV6-3	few	TRBJ1-5	-	CASSDRVNQPQHF	TGTGCCAGCAGCGACAGAGTCAATCAGCCCCAGCATTTT
TRBV7-2	few	TRBJ1-1	-	CASSLGRNTEAFF	TGTGCCAGCAGCTTAGGCAGGAACACTGAAGCTTTCTTT
TRBV7-2	-	TRBJ2-3	TRBD2	CASSRGLAGLGGTDTQYF	TGTGCCAGCAGTCGGGGACTAGCGGGGTTGGGGGGCACAGATACGCAGTATTTT
TRBV18	-	TRBJ1-4	TRBD1	CASSPPGTGGEKLFF	TGTGCCAGCTCACCCCCCGGGACAGGGGGTGAAAAACTGTTTTTT
TRBV6-5	-	TRBJ1-1	TRBD1	CASRKGTVLNTEAFF	TGTGCCAGCAGAAAAGGGACAGTCCTGAACACTGAAGCTTTCTTT
TRBV6-5	-	TRBJ1-2	-	CASSYDPGINYGYTF	TGTGCCAGCAGTTACGATCCGGGTATTAACTATGGCTACACCTTC
TRBV3-1/TRBV3-2	-	TRBJ1-2	-	CASSQDGTGAF	TGTGCCAGCAGCCAAGATGGTACAGGAGCCTTC
TRBV3-1/TRBV3-2	-	TRBJ1-1	-	CASSRYQRMNTEAFF	TGTGCCAGCAGCCGGTATCAGAGGATGAACACTGAAGCTTTCTTT
TRBV9	-	TRBJ1-4	-	CASSVDGGMDEKLFF	TGTGCCAGCAGCGTAGACGGGGGAATGGATGAAAAACTGTTTTTT
TRBV28	-	TRBJ2-5	TRBD1	CASSSKTLTGMETQYF	TGTGCCAGCAGTTCCAAGACCCTGACAGGGATGGAGACCCAGTACTTC
TRBV5-1	-	TRBJ2-7	TRBD1	CATAPGTGYEQYF	TGCGCCACCGCACCCGGGACAGGGTACGAGCAGTACTTC
TRBV6-5	-	TRBJ2-7	TRBD2	CASSYSRQGGSEQYF	TGTGCCAGCAGTTACTCGCGGCAGGGCGGGAGCGAGCAGTACTTC
TRBV7-2	-	TRBJ2-1	-	CASSSSATNNEQFF	TGTGCCAGCAGCTCCTCCGCGACAAACAATGAGCAGTTCTTC
TRBV11-2	-	TRBJ1-4	-	CASSFQSTNEKLFF	TGTGCCAGCAGCTTCCAATCAACTAATGAAAAACTGTTTTTT
TRBV7-3	-	TRBJ1-1	-	CASSLRGRETEAFF	TGTGCCAGCAGCTTACGGGGGAGGGAGACTGAAGCTTTCTTT
TRBV11-2	-	TRBJ1-2	-	CASSLQGVGDYGYTF	TGTGCCAGCAGCTTACAAGGGGTGGGTGACTATGGCTACACCTTC
TRBV11-2	-	TRBJ1-1	-	CASSFGGRTEAFF	TGTGCCAGCAGCTTTGGAGGGCGCACTGAAGCTTTCTTT
TRBV5-6	-	TRBJ2-1	TRBD1	CASSATGTGYNEQFF	TGTGCCAGCAGCGCAACCGGGACAGGGTACAATGAGCAGTTCTTC
TRBV25-1	-	TRBJ2-4	-	CASSEFGQGTKNIQYF	TGTGCCAGCAGTGAATTCGGGCAGGGGACCAAAAACATTCAGTACTTC
TRBV24-1	-	TRBJ1-2	-	CATSLTGEGYTF	TGTGCCACCAGTCTTACGGGGGAAGGCTACACCTTC
TRBV28	-	TRBJ2-7	-	CASTRELVYEQYF	TGTGCCAGCACCCGGGAGCTCGTCTACGAGCAGTACTTC
TRBV29-1	once	TRBJ2-3	-	CSVDFRDTDTQYF	TGCAGCGTTGATTTCCGAGACACAGATACGCAGTATTTT
TRBV3-1/TRBV3-2	-	TRBJ2-2	TRBD2	CASSQDAGREKIDGELFF	TGTGCCAGCAGCCAGGACGCCGGGCGGGAGAAAATTGACGGGGAGCTGTTTTTT